These 14 T cell receptor beta chains share one sample of origin, sequenced in a study of early T cells in non-severe SARS-CoV-2 infection. TCRdb independently ran MiXCR on the 5' RACE reads; one entry per CDR3 protein. The sample lists roughly 45,000 distinct CDR3 sequences; approximately 10% were seen once. Sample: whole blood. Receptor source: an adult who was a healthcare worker with PCR-confirmed SARS-CoV-2 infection or an uninfected control (not recorded which).

The rearrangement joins TRBV29-1 to TRBJ2-2, with a weak D call TRBD1 (6 bases). The germline V gene has CDR1 SQVTM and CDR2 ANQGSEA. This CDR3 has 14 amino acids. Trimming took off 7 bases at V and 11 bases at J, with 23 bases between the two ends. Written as DNA, the CDR3 is TGCAGCGCCCTATTGGGCGGCATGACAGGAGAGCTGTTTTTT. Translating gives CSALLGGMTGELFF.

This clonotype was recorded many times. DNA for the CDR3: TGTGCTAGTGGTTCTTTAGCGGGAGAGGGGACAGATACGCAGTATTTT. This gives the protein CASGSLAGEGTDTQYF. This chain uses TRBV12-5 with TRBJ2-3; TRBD2 matches 9 bases. Germline values: CDR1 LGHNT, CDR2 FRNRAP. This CDR3 has 16 residues. After removal of 4 bases from V and 3 bases from J, the junction contained 8 bases not matched to a gene. The variable domain in full, with the rest retrieved from reference TRBV12-5 and TRBJ2-3, is DARVTQTPRHKVTEMGQEVTMRCQPILGHNTVFWYRQTMMQGLELLAYFRNRAPLDDSGMPKDRFSAEMPDATLATLKIQPSEPRDSAVYFCASGSLAGEGTDTQYFGPGTRLTVL.

This clonotype was seen a few times. The chain employs TRBV20-1 and TRBJ2-5, with 12 positions matching TRBD2. Germline V gene lookup returns CDR1 DFQATT and CDR2 SNEGSKA (reference sequence). The CDR3 has 15 amino acids. V shed 2 bases, J shed 4 bases, and the junction held 5 bases outside the gene matches. CDR3 sequence: CSARSPLAGGETQYF. Written as DNA, the CDR3 is TGCAGTGCTAGATCTCCACTAGCGGGAGGAGAGACCCAGTACTTC.

This clonotype was observed many times. J is TRBJ1-3 and V is TRBV11-2; unclear D gene. Germline CDR1 SGHAT, CDR2 FQNNGV. V was clipped by 4 bases and J by 9 bases, with 7 bases between them. The CDR3 loop spans 11 amino acids. This CDR3 is CASSSGITIYF. The CDR3 DNA sequence: TGTGCCAGCAGCTCGGGGATCACCATATATTTT.

The chain has TRBV2 and TRBJ2-6, with 9 bases aligning to TRBD1. In germline, CDR1 is SNHLY, CDR2 FYNNEI. V was clipped by 0 bases and J by 0 bases; unmatched bases: 3. CDR3 size: 18 residues. CDR3 residues: CASSEAGTGTSGANVLTF. CDR3 DNA sequence: TGTGCCAGCAGTGAAGCCGGGACAGGGACCTCTGGGGCCAACGTCCTGACTTTC.

This clonotype was detected ten times or more. The chain is built from TRBV5-1 and TRBJ2-7, with 8 bases aligning to TRBD1. The CDR3 contains 14 residues. The J segment lost 3 bases and the V segment lost 0 bases, leaving 2 bases of the junction unmatched. CDR1 is SGHRS and CDR2 is YFSETQ in the germline V gene. CDR3 DNA: TGCGCCAGCAGCTTGGACAGGGGGGACTACGAGCAGTACTTC. It is translated as CASSLDRGDYEQYF.

The CDR3 is CASSFSQGGETQYF. In DNA, the CDR3 is TGTGCCAGCAGCTTTTCTCAGGGTGGAGAGACCCAGTACTTC. The genes are TRBV7-6 and TRBJ2-5; D might be TRBD1 (5 bases). Per germline, CDR1 SGHVS and CDR2 FNYEAQ. The V end lost 3 bases, the J end lost 4 bases, and 12 bases lay between the germline ends. The CDR3 runs to 14 residues.

This clonotype occurred many times. The CDR3 bases are TGTGCCAGCAGCCAAGCCCGAAACAGGGAACACGAGCAGTACTTC. It is translated as CASSQARNREHEQYF. This chain links TRBV3-1 with TRBJ2-7, with D possibly matching TRBD1 (6 bases). Germline lookup yields CDR1 LGHDT and CDR2 YNNKEL (reference sequence). Trimming removed 1 base from V and 5 bases from J, with 15 bases in between. The CDR3 has 15 residues.

This clonotype showed up many times. V is TRBV6-2 or TRBV6-3 and J is TRBJ1-2, with TRBD1 matching over 7 bases. The germline V gene encodes CDR1 MNHEY and CDR2 SVGEGT. Losses at the gene ends were 5 bases for V and 4 bases for J; bases not matched to a gene: 7. The CDR3 has 14 amino acids. The CDR3 DNA reads TGTGCCAGCAGTACCTTCGGACAGGTCTATGGCTACACCTTC. It yields the protein CASSTFGQVYGYTF.

At least ten counts were recorded for this clonotype. This chain uses TRBV10-3 with TRBJ1-1, with 7 bases matching TRBD1. In germline, CDR1 is ENHRY, CDR2 SYGVKD. CDR3 length: 14 amino acids. Trimming removed 5 bases from V and 4 bases from J; junction bases left unmatched: 7. The CDR3 here is CAISSGTVSTEAFF. The DNA for the CDR3 is TGTGCCATCAGTTCCGGGACAGTTAGCACTGAAGCTTTCTTT.

This clonotype was counted ten times or more. The V gene is TRBV29-1, the J gene TRBJ2-5; 7 positions match TRBD2. Germline V gene sequence: CDR1 SQVTM, CDR2 ANQGSEA. The CDR3 is 13 amino acids. V shed 5 bases and J 4 bases; nucleotides not matched to a gene: 7. The CDR3 here is CSVPLADPETQYF. CDR3 coding DNA: TGCAGCGTTCCTCTAGCGGATCCAGAGACCCAGTACTTC.

V is TRBV19 and J is TRBJ2-1; 11 nucleotides match TRBD2. Germline CDR1 is LNHDA and CDR2 is SQIVND (reference sequence). Losses at the gene ends were 5 bases for V and 6 bases for J; bases not matched to a gene: 6. The CDR3 spans 15 residues. CDR3 region: CASSLTSGRGNEQFF. CDR3 DNA: TGTGCCAGTAGTTTAACTAGCGGGAGAGGCAATGAGCAGTTCTTC. Full variable domain (outside the CDR3, taken from reference TRBV19 and TRBJ2-1): DGGITQSPKYLFRKEGQNVTLSCEQNLNHDAMYWYRQDPGQGLRLIYYSQIVNDFQKGDIAEGYSVSREKKESFPLTVTSAQKNPTAFYLCASSLTSGRGNEQFFGPGTRLTVL.

The chain uses TRBV18 and TRBJ1-1; 7 bases are shared with TRBD1. Per the germline V gene, CDR1 is KGHSH and CDR2 is LQKENI. V dropped 5 bases and J dropped 4; count of bases not matched to a gene: 4. The CDR3 runs 13 residues. The CDR3 here is CASSNRDSTEAFF. For the CDR3, the DNA is TGTGCCAGCTCAAACCGGGACAGCACTGAAGCTTTCTTT. Filled out from reference TRBV18 and TRBJ1-1, the complete variable domain reads NAGVMQNPRHLVRRRGQEARLRCSPMKGHSHVYWYRQLPEEGLKFMVYLQKENIIDESGMPKERFSAEFPKEGPSILRIQQVVRGDSAAYFCASSNRDSTEAFFGQGTRLTVV.

This clonotype has a handful of counts. Its ends do not fully match the called genes, so a read error is possible. The J gene is TRBJ1-4, the V gene TRBV5-6; D is perhaps TRBD1 (6 bases). CDR3 length: 15 residues. Germline V CDR1 and CDR2: SGHDT, YYEEEE. The CDR3 coding sequence is TGTGTCAGCAGCAGGTTGGGCAGGGGTAATGAAAAACTGTTTTTT. This gives the protein CVSSRLGRGNEKLFF.